The clone carrying this T cell receptor beta chain was picked up many times. Its cognate antigen is unknown. The CDR3 has 14 residues. Germline V gene lookup returns CDR1 WSHSY and CDR2 SAAADI. Trimming at V came to 8 bases and at J to 0 bases, leaving 7 bases not matched to a gene. These data come from a study of response to subunit inactivated influenza vaccine. Study-wide points: New T cells are recruited in small numbers by each seasonal influenza vaccination, according to the authors' suggestion.

Each CDR3 protein gets one entry after TCRdb re-called the RT-PCR reads with MiXCR. The sample has about 180,000 distinct CDR3 sequences, around 10% seen once. The chain employs TRBV10-2 and TRBJ2-7; 7 bases are a match to TRBD2. The specimen was CD8+ T cells sorted from PBMCs, collected around 25 months after vaccination. This receptor was taken from a man between 50 and 75 years old who received an inactivated influenza vaccine. As DNA, the CDR3 is TGCGCCAGCCGGTCTAGCGGCGTCTCCTACGAGCAGTACTTC. Translating it yields CASRSSGVSYEQYF.